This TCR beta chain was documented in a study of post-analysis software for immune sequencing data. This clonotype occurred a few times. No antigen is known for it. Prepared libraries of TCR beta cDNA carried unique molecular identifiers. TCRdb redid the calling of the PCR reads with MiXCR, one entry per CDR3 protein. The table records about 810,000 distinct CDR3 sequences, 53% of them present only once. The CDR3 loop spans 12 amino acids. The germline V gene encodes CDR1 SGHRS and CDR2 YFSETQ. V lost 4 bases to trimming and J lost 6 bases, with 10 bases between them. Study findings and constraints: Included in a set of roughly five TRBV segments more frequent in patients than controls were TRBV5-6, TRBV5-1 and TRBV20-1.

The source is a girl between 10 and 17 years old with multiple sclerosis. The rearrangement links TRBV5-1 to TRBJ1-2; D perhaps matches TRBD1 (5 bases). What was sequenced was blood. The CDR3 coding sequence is TGCGCCAGCAGCGCCGAGGGGCATGGCTACACCTTC. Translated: CASSAEGHGYTF.